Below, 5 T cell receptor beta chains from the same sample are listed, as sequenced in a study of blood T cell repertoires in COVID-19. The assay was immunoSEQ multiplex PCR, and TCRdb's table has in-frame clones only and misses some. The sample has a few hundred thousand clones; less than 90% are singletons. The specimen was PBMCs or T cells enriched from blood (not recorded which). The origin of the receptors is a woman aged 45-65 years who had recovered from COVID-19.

The chain's CDR3 is CASIPGTGPNYGYTF. DNA of the CDR3: TGTGCCAGCATTCCCGGGACAGGACCAAACTATGGCTACACCTTC. This chain connects TRBV6-5 to TRBJ1-2; 8 bases agree with TRBD1. CDR1 and CDR2 from the germline V gene are MNHEY and SVGAGI. V shed 7 bases and J 2 bases; nucleotides not matched to a gene: 9. The CDR3 consists of 15 residues.

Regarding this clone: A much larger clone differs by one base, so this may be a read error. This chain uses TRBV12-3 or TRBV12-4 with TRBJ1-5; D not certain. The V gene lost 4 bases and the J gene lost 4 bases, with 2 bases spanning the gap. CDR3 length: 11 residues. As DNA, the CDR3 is TGTGCCAGCAGTTCTAATCAGCCCCAGCATTTT. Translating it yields CASSSNQPQHF.

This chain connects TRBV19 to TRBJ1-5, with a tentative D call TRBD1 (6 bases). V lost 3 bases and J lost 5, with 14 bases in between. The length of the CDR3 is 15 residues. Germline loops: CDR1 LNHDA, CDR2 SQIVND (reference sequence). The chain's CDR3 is CASSMTGLSYQPQHF. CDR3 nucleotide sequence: TGTGCCAGTAGTATGACAGGCCTGTCTTATCAGCCCCAGCATTTT.

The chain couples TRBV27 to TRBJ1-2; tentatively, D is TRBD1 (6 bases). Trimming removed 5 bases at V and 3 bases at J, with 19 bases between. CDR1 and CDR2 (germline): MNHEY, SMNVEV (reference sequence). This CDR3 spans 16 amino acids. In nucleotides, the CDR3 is TGTGCCAGCAGTCTAAACAGGGCAGGAAGTTACTATGGCTACACCTTC. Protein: CASSLNRAGSYYGYTF.

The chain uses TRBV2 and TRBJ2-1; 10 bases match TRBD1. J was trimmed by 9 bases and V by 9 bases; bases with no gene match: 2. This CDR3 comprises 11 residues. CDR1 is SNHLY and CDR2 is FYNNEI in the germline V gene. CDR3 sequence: CARRQGAEQFF. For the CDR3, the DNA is TGTGCCAGAAGACAGGGGGCTGAGCAGTTCTTC.